This section outlines one TCR beta chain sequence together with its context. Authors' processing steps: Estimates of nucleated cell counts were drawn from the amplification of reference gene primers. The method was immunoSEQ multiplex PCR; TCRdb's version includes in-frame clones alone and lacks a portion of them. V and J calls plus clone size are reproduced from that table; the DNA served to infer D and trimming. The sample gives under 250,000 clones, 70% to 90% of which show up once; about 3% is in the top ten. The data originate from a study of blood T cell repertoires in COVID-19. Overall study: T cells, B-cell-depleted T cells, or PBMCs supplied cDNA or gDNA.

CDR1 is SGDLS and CDR2 is YYNGEE in the germline V gene. V gave up 4 bases and J gave up 1 base; unmatched junction bases: 9. CDR3 size: 16 residues. This clonotype was obtained from a young man with active or convalescent COVID-19. Source material: peripheral blood. The rearrangement links TRBV9 to TRBJ2-3; the match to TRBD1 covers 7 bases. CDR3 coding DNA: TGTGCCAGCAGCAGTACCCCCGGGACAGGCACAGATACGCAGTATTTT. Encoded protein: CASSSTPGTGTDTQYF.